This TCR beta chain stems from a study of T-cell memory formation after mild COVID-19. Study-level results: Pre-infection memory already had some responding clones, implying cross-reactive memory joined. CD8+ contracting clones occupied EMRA, while CD4+ ones occupied mainly CM and EM. Second-wave clones that peaked on day 37 lacked confirmed SARS-CoV-2 specificity.

TCRdb ran MiXCR on the 5' RACE reads and lists one entry per CDR3 protein. This sample carries about 500,000 distinct CDR3 sequences, roughly 22% of them seen once, and the ten largest clones take around an eighth. The table lists this clonotype with a few counts. Its antigen is as yet unknown. The source is an adult woman who had mild COVID-19 (a few samples of this study predate the infection). Cell type and time point are not known. The specimen was PBMCs or a T cell subset sorted from them (not recorded which).

The CDR3 DNA reads TGCAGTGCTCGTAACCCGGGACAGACTAATGAAAAACTGTTTTTT. Its protein is CSARNPGQTNEKLFF. The J gene is TRBJ1-4, the V gene TRBV20-1, with TRBD1 identical over 7 bases. From germline, CDR1 is DFQATT and CDR2 SNEGSKA (reference sequence). This CDR3 comprises 15 residues. V shed 5 bases and J 2 bases; nucleotides not matched to a gene: 8.